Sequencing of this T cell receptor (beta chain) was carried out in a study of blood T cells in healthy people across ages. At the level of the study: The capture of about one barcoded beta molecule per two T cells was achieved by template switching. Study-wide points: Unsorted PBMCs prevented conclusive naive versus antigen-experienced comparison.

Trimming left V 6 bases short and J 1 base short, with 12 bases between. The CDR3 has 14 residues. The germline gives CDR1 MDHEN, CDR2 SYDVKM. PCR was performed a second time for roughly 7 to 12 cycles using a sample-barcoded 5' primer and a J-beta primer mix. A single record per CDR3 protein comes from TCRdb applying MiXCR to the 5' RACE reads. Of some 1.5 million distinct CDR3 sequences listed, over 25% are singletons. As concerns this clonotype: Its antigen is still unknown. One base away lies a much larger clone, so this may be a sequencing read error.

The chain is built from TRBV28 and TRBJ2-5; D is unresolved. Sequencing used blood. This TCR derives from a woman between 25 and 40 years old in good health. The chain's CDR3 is CASRKSEAQETQYF. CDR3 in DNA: TGTGCCAGCAGGAAAAGCGAGGCCCAAGAGACCCAGTACTTC.